The following is a T cell receptor beta chain sequence with its context. The data were obtained in a study of OX40 agonist ivuxolimab in advanced cancers. The data were produced by immunoSEQ multiplex PCR, yet TCRdb's version contains in-frame clones alone and is incomplete. The sample lists under 100,000 clones; around 78% were seen once. This TCR derives from an adult with an advanced solid tumor such as melanoma, head and neck, liver or kidney cancer. Source: CD4+ or CD8+ T cells sorted from blood, taken in a trial of the OX40 agonist ivuxolimab.

The CDR3 nucleotides read TGTGCCAGCAGTCTAGCGGGGGGGAGCACAGATACGCAGTATTTT. Its protein is CASSLAGGSTDTQYF. V usage is TRBV2 and J usage is TRBJ2-3, with 12 bases identical to TRBD2. In germline, CDR1 is SNHLY, CDR2 FYNNEI. V lost 5 bases and J lost 0; bases outside the gene matches: 0. The CDR3 contains 15 residues.